Included here is one T cell receptor beta chain sequence, with context. Its antigen is undetermined. The entry originates in a study of T cell responses to AZD1222 COVID-19 vaccine. Findings of the study overall: Spike-specific TCR breadth and depth grew following two AZD1222 doses. Donors were mostly white British, more females; clonal diversity possibly underestimated. Sampling that yielded the repertoires occurred only after the peak T cell response.

TCRdb keeps only in-frame clones here, not all; method: immunoSEQ multiplex PCR. The table has 89,000 or so clones, approximately 86% seen once. The CDR3 is made up of 17 amino acids. In germline, CDR1 is LGHNA, CDR2 YSLEER. J gave up 7 bases and V 4 bases, and 14 bases lay outside the gene matches. The TCR sequence derives from an adult who received the AZD1222 COVID-19 vaccine. The source material was peripheral blood, sampled 28 days after the second AZD1222 dose. The chain uses TRBV4-3 and TRBJ2-1; TRBD2 matches at 9 bases. This chain's CDR3 is CASSLSRGTSMGNEQFF. In DNA, the CDR3 is TGCGCCAGCAGCCTCAGTAGGGGGACTAGCATGGGAAATGAGCAGTTCTTC.